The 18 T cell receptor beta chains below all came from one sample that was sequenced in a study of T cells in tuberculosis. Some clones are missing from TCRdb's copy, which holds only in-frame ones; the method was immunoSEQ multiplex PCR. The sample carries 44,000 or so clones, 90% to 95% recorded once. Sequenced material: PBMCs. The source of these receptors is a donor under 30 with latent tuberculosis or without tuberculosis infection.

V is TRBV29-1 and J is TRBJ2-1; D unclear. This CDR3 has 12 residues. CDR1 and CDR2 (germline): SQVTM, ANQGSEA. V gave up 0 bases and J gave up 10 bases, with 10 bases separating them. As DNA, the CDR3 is TGCAGCGTTGAAGACTGGAGTGACGAGCAGTTCTTC. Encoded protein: CSVEDWSDEQFF.

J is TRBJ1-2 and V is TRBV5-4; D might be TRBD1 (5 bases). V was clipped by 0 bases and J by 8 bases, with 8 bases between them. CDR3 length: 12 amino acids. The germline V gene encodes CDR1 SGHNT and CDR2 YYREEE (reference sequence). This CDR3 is CASSLDRTGYTF. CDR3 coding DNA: TGTGCCAGCAGCTTGGACAGGACAGGCTACACCTTC. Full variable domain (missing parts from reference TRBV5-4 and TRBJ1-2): ETGVTQSPTHLIKTRGQQVTLRCSSQSGHNTVSWYQQALGQGPQFIFQYYREEENGRGNFPPRFSGLQFPNYSSELNVNALELDDSALYLCASSLDRTGYTFGSGTRLTVV.

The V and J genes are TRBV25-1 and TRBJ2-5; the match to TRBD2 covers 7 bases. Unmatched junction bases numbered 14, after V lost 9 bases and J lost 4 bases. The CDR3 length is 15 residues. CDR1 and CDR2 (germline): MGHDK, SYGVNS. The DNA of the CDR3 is TGTGCCAGTACTCCGTCCGACGGGGGGAGAGAGACCCAGTACTTC. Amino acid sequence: CASTPSDGGRETQYF.

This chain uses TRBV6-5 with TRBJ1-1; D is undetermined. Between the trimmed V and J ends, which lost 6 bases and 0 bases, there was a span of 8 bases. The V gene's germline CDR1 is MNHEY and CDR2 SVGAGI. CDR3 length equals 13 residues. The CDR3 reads CASSSSVNTEAFF. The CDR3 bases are TGTGCCAGCAGCTCCAGTGTGAACACTGAAGCTTTCTTT.

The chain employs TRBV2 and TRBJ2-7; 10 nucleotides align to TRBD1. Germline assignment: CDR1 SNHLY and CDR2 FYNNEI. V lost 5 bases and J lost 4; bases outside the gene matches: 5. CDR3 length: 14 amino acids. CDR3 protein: CASSPGQGRYEQYF. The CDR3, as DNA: TGTGCCAGCAGTCCGGGACAGGGGAGATACGAGCAGTACTTC.

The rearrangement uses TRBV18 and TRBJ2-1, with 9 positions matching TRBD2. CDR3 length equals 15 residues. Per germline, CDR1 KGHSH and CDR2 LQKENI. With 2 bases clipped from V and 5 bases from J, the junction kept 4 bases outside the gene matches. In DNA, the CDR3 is TGTGCCAGCTCACCAAAGGGACTAGCCAACAATGAGCAGTTCTTC. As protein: CASSPKGLANNEQFF.

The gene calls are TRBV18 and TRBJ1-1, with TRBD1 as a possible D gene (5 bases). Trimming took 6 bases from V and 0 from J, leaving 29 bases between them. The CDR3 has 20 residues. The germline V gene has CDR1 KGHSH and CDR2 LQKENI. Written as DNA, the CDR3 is TGTGCCAGCTCCACCAGACAAGATTCCGGATTCACAGGAGTGAACACTGAAGCTTTCTTT. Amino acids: CASSTRQDSGFTGVNTEAFF.

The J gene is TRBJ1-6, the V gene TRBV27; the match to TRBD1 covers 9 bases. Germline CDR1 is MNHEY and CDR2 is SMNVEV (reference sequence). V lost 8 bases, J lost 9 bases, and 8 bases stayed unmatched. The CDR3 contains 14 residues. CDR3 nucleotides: TGTGCCAGCCGGACAGGGGATTCGGTTTCACCCCTCCACTTT. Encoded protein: CASRTGDSVSPLHF.

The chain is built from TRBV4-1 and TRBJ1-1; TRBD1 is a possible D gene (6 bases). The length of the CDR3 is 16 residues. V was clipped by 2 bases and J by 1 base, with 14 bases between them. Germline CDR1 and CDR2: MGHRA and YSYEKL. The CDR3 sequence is CASSQPYLDRNTEAFF. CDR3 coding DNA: TGCGCCAGCAGCCAACCTTACTTGGACAGGAACACTGAAGCTTTCTTT.

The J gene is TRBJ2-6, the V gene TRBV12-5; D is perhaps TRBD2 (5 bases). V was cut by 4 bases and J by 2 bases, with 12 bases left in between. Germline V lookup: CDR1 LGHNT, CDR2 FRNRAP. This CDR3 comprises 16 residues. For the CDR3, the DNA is TGTGCTAGTGGTTCGTACGGGGTGGCTGGGGCCAACGTCCTGACTTTC. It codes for CASGSYGVAGANVLTF.

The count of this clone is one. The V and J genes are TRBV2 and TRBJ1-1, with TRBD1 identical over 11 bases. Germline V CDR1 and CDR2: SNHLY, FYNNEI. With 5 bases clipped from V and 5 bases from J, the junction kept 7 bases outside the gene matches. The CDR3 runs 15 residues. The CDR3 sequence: CASSPRTGGRTEAFF. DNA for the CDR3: TGTGCCAGCAGTCCTAGGACAGGGGGCAGAACTGAAGCTTTCTTT.

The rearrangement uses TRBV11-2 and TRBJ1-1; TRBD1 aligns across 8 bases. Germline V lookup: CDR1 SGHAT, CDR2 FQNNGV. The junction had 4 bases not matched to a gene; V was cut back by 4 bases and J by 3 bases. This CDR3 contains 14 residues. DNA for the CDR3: TGTGCCAGCAGCTCCCTGGACAGGGACACTGAAGCTTTCTTT. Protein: CASSSLDRDTEAFF.

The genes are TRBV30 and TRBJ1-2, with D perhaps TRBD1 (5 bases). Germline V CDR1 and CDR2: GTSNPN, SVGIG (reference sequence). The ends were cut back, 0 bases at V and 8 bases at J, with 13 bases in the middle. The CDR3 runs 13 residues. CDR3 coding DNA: TGTGCCTGGAGTGTGGGGGGGTTCGGAGGCTACACCTTC. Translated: CAWSVGGFGGYTF.

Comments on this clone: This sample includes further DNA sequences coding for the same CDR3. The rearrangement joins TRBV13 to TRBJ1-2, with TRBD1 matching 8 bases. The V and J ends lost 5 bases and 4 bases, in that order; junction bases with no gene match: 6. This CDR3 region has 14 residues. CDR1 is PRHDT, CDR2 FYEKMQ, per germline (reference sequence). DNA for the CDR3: TGTGCCAGCAGCCCGGGACAGGAGCCCTATGGCTACACCTTC. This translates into CASSPGQEPYGYTF.

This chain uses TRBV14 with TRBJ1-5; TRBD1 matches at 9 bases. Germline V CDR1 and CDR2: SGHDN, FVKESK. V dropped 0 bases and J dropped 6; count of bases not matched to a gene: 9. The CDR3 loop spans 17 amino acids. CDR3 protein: CASSQDPGQGSLQPQHF. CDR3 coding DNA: TGTGCCAGCAGCCAAGATCCGGGACAGGGAAGCCTTCAGCCCCAGCATTTT.

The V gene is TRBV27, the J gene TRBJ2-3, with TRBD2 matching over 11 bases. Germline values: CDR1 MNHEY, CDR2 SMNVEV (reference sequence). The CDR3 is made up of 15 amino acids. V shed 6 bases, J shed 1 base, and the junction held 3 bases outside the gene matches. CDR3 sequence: CASRMGLAGTDTQYF. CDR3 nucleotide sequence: TGTGCCAGCAGGATGGGACTAGCGGGCACAGATACGCAGTATTTT.

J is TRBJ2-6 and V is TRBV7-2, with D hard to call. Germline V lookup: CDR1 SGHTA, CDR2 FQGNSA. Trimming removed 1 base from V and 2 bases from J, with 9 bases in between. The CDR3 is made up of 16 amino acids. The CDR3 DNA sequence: TGTGCCAGCAGCTTAGTATTGGGCGCTGGGGCCAACGTCCTGACTTTC. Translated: CASSLVLGAGANVLTF. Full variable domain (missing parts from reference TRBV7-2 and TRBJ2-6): GAGVSQSPSNKVTEKGKDVELRCDPISGHTALYWYRQSLGQGLEFLIYFQGNSAPDKSGLPSDRFSAERTGGSVSTLTIQRTQQEDSAVYLCASSLVLGAGANVLTFGAGSRLTVL.

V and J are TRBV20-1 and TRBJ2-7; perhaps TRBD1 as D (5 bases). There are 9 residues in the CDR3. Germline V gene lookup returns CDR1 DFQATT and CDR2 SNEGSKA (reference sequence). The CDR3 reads CSLGDEQYF. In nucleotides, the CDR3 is TGCAGCCTAGGGGACGAGCAGTACTTC.